This T cell receptor (beta chain) was obtained from a study of beta chain features in type 1 diabetes (dated by TCRdb to 2016 to 2018). Describing the broader study: No differences in mean age, gender distribution, total cell number or subset yield were found between patients and healthy donors. Across all samples, roughly 110,000,000 sorted cells were examined, and cell number per subset correlated strongly with RNA yield. The study compared TCRB repertoires of sorted circulating CD4+ T cell subsets between recently diagnosed type 1 diabetes patients and matched healthy donors. Whereas all 28 donors provided naive and central memory subsets, regulatory and stem cell-like memory subsets were isolated from just 8 patients and about 8 healthy donors. General study outcomes and caveats: Because cDNA was sequenced instead of genomic DNA, highly expressing activated cells could be over-represented, though the groups showed no difference in activation or CD3 levels. PCR may preferentially amplify shorter templates, but because patient and control samples were amplified and corrected together, any resulting skew would affect both groups equally. In all four CD4+ subsets, TCRB CDR3 length was moderately but significantly shorter in type 1 diabetes patients. Naive, central memory and regulatory TCRB repertoires appeared to be more similar among patients than among healthy donors. HLA sub-analyses involved small numbers of individuals, so any influence of HLA type on TCRB rearrangement remained unresolved. Fewer insertions and more nucleotide deletions at VDJ recombination sites were observed in patients with type 1 diabetes, implying thymic rearrangement abnormalities.

Comment on this clone: Its antigen has not been determined. Per-base quality was not reported, and no clone a single base away is much larger than it.

As encoded in the germline V gene (reference sequence), CDR1 is LNHDA while CDR2 is SQIVND. The CDR3, cysteine through phenylalanine, is 15 amino acids long. Only the CDR3 part of the read is kept: 45 bases, read in frame from the first base. V sheds 0 bases and J sheds 8 bases, leaving 13 bases between their ends. The entire isolated RNA was reverse transcribed using the High Capacity cDNA Reverse Transcription Kit, and thus expressed TCRB transcripts were sequenced. Naive, central memory and regulatory T cell samples underwent deep immunoSEQ sequencing, averaging roughly 3.3 million total reads per sample. Sorted cells were lysed in RLT buffer, and RNA was extracted using DNase-treated RNeasy Micro or Mini kits according to cell number. To prevent cross-contamination, each cell subset was processed individually, whereas patient and healthy donor samples were processed jointly. TCRB sequences were amplified from cDNA with the immunoSEQ multiplex PCR, producing 87-bp fragments spanning the CDR3 region. The amplicons were sequenced using the Illumina HiSeq platform. The authors processed their data as follows. Synthetic template baselines were used to correct PCR bias computationally, reads within Hamming distance 2 were collapsed, and singletons that could not be merged were discarded. Reads were aligned against IMGT so that V, D and J genes, CDR3 length and insertions or deletions at six rearrangement sites could be assigned. Clonotype counts were normalized to sorted cell number within each subset before computing true diversity and Gini coefficients with the tcR R package. The overlap coefficient, calculated on TCRB nucleotide sequences, was used to quantify repertoire sharing. Out-of-frame TCRB sequences from naive cells were analyzed to stand in for the pre-selection repertoire. TCRdb stores this immuneACCESS table with in-frame sequences only. Part of the clones is absent; in the studies checked, under half of the shortfall reflects unresolved V genes, and no reason is known for the rest. V, J and clone size are those of that table, while D and trimming were read from the DNA. This sample comprises under 400,000 clones, approximately 12% of them detected only once. The top ten constitute 0.017% of the sample.

Each donor gave one peripheral blood draw, around 0.12 L on average, collected into heparinised tubes. A BD FACSAria II was used to sort naive, central memory, regulatory and stem cell-like memory CD4+ T cells with a panel that included CD45RO, CCR7, CD25, CD127, CD95 and CD27. Purity was above 95% for every sorted population. Right away, PBMCs were isolated by Lymphoprep density gradient centrifugation and were stained directly, with no culture step. To minimize batch effects, samples were stained and sorted in pairs, one healthy donor with one patient per experiment. The TCR comes from a man between 18 and 29 years old in good health. What was sequenced was naive CD4+ T cells from blood. Explained via the paper, the cell subset or site label denotes: true naive CD4+ T cells. The chain uses TRBV19 and TRBJ2-2, with a tentative D gene TRBD2 over 5 matching bases. The CDR3 loop reads CASSIDRTARGELFF. The nucleotide sequence reads as follows: TGTGCCAGTAGTATAGACCGGACTGCCCGGGGGGAGCTGTTTTTT.